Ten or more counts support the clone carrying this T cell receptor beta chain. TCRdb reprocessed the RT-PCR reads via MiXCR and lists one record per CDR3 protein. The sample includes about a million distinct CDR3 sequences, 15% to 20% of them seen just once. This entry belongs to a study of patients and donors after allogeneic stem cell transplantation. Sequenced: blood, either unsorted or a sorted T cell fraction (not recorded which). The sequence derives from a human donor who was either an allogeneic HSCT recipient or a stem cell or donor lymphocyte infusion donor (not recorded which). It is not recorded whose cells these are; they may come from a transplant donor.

Here the CDR3 reads CATSRERSSYNEQFF. The CDR3 DNA reads TGTGCCACCAGCAGAGAAAGGAGCTCCTACAATGAGCAGTTCTTC. This chain connects TRBV15 to TRBJ2-1; D uncertain. V lost 0 bases and J 0 bases, leaving 6 bases between the germline ends. The CDR3 runs to 15 residues. Germline loops: CDR1 LNHNV, CDR2 YYDKDF (reference sequence).